The rows below give T cell receptor beta chains drawn from one sample of a study of blood T cell repertoires in COVID-19. Sequencing was performed with immunoSEQ multiplex PCR; in TCRdb, only in-frame clones are kept and a portion is missing. Of around 11,000 clones in the sample, around nine tenths were seen once. The sample taken for sequencing was peripheral blood. Every receptor here comes from a man aged 25-40 years with active or convalescent COVID-19. CDR3s include the opening cysteine and the closing phenylalanine or tryptophan. The D gene is left open where the match is weak. Clone size is given for some rows only: seen once, a few or many times, or a class if the clone is expanded.

>.|TRBJ1-5|.|TRBV5-5
TGTGCCAGCAGCTCACAGCCATATAGCAATCAGCCCCAGCATTTT
CASSSQPYSNQPQHF
>once|TRBJ1-5|TRBD1|TRBV4-1
TGCGCCAGCAGCCAAGCAGGGGACAGCATCAATCAGCCCCAGCATTTT
CASSQAGDSINQPQHF
>.|TRBJ2-5|TRBD1|TRBV7-9
TGTGCCAGCAGCGCTGAACAGGGGTGGGTAGAGACCCAGTACTTC
CASSAEQGWVETQYF
>.|TRBJ2-3|TRBD2|TRBV4-1
TGCGCCAGCAGCCGCTATCCGACTAGCGGGGAGAACACGATCACAGATACGCAGTATTTT
CASSRYPTSGENTITDTQYF
>.|TRBJ1-2|.|TRBV4-1
TGCGCCAGCAGCCAAGACAGAGGGGGTTATGGCTACACCTTC
CASSQDRGGYGYTF
>.|TRBJ2-7|TRBD1|TRBV19
TGTGCCACCCAGGGGGCGTACGAGCAGTACTTC
CATQGAYEQYF
>few|TRBJ2-7|.|TRBV6-4
TGTGCCAGCAGTGTGGGTCCAGGGGACACCTACGAGCAGTACTTC
CASSVGPGDTYEQYF
>.|TRBJ2-1|TRBD2|TRBV5-1
TGCGCCAGCAGCAGCGTCCCGACTAGCGGGGGGGCGAGGCAGTTCTTC
CASSSVPTSGGARQFF
>.|TRBJ1-2|.|TRBV7-2
TGTGCCAGCAGCTTAAGGGGCGCCTCGGAGGGCTACACCTTC
CASSLRGASEGYTF
>.|TRBJ2-1|TRBD1|TRBV6-5
TGTGCCAGCAGCGGAAGGGACAGCCCCCGGGGGCAGTTCTTC
CASSGRDSPRGQFF
>.|TRBJ2-1|.|TRBV10-1
TGCGCCAGCACGCGGGAAACAAATGAGCAGTTCTTC
CASTRETNEQFF
>.|TRBJ1-1|.|TRBV6-5
TGTGCCAGCAGTCTGGGGCAAAGGAACACTGAAGCTTTCTTT
CASSLGQRNTEAFF
>.|TRBJ1-1|.|TRBV24-1
TGTGCCACCAGTACAGAATTGAACACTGAAGCTTTCTTT
CATSTELNTEAFF
>.|TRBJ2-5|TRBD2|TRBV3-1/TRBV3-2
TGTGCCAGCAGCGCAAGGACTAGCGGGCAAGAGACCCAGTACTTC
CASSARTSGQETQYF
>few|TRBJ2-3|.|TRBV11-2
TGTGCCAGCAGCTTAGAACCAGAAAGTAGCACAGATACGCAGTATTTT
CASSLEPESSTDTQYF
>few|TRBJ2-3|TRBD2|TRBV6-4
TGTGCCAGCAGTGAGCGGGGGGGCACAGATACGCAGTATTTT
CASSERGGTDTQYF
>.|TRBJ2-2|.|TRBV7-9
TGTGCCAGCAGCCCGCGCGGGGAGCTGTTTTTT
CASSPRGELFF
>.|TRBJ2-2|TRBD2|TRBV4-1
TGCGCCAGCAGCGGGGGACTAGTCACCGGGGAGCTGTTTTTT
CASSGGLVTGELFF
>.|TRBJ1-5|TRBD1|TRBV10-3
TGTGCCATCAGCCCTGCCGGGACAGGGACGAATCAGCCCCAGCATTTT
CAISPAGTGTNQPQHF
>.|TRBJ2-1|.|TRBV11-1
TGTGCCAGCAGCTTATCTGGGGAGGTGAGGGAGCAGTTCTTC
CASSLSGEVREQFF
>.|TRBJ2-3|TRBD2|TRBV7-2
TGTGCCAGCAGCTTACTAGCGGGCGCCCATACGCAGTATTTT
CASSLLAGAHTQYF
>.|TRBJ2-7|TRBD1|TRBV27
TGTGCCAGCAGTTCGATCCGGGACAGGGGGCCCGACTACGAGCAGTACTTC
CASSSIRDRGPDYEQYF
>few|TRBJ1-3|TRBD1|TRBV2
TGTGCCAGCAGTGAGCAGGGGGCGGCTGGAAACACCATATATTTT
CASSEQGAAGNTIYF
>once|TRBJ2-3|.|TRBV6-2/TRBV6-3
TGTGCCAGCAGTTCCCAGGGAACAGATACGCAGTATTTT
CASSSQGTDTQYF
>.|TRBJ2-1|.|TRBV27
TGTGCCAGCGGCACCACAGCTTACGGCTACAATGAGCAGTTCTTC
CASGTTAYGYNEQFF
>.|TRBJ1-6|TRBD1|TRBV6-5
TGTGCCAGCAAACGGACAGGGGATTCACCCCTCCACTTT
CASKRTGDSPLHF
>.|TRBJ2-5|.|TRBV15
TGTGCCACCAGCAGACGCGGGGTTGGGGAGACCCAGTACTTC
CATSRRGVGETQYF
>.|TRBJ2-7|TRBD1|TRBV11-2
TGTGCCAGCAGCATAATCGGGACAGGGTACGAGCAGTACTTC
CASSIIGTGYEQYF
>.|TRBJ2-7|.|TRBV30
TGTGCCTGGAGTGTAATACGTATGGACAGAACATACTACGAGCAGTACTTC
CAWSVIRMDRTYYEQYF